A selection of T cell receptor beta chains follows, all from one sample in a study of T cells after posttransplantation cyclophosphamide. TCRdb's copy holds only in-frame clones and misses some; the assay was immunoSEQ multiplex PCR. The table shows fewer than 55,000 clones, with 85% to 95% occurring only once. Input material: PBMCs. The source is a woman under 40 in good health and a related stem cell transplant donor. The CDR3 runs from the conserved cysteine through the conserved F or W. The D gene is left open where the match is weak. The size of a clone is reported for some rows only, either as once, few or many, or as a class for expanded clones.

j_call v_call d_call clone_size cdr3_aa cdr3_nt
TRBJ2-1 TRBV6-6 TRBD1 - CASSFTGTGNYNEQFF TGTGCCAGCAGTTTCACCGGGACAGGGAACTACAATGAGCAGTTCTTC
TRBJ2-3 TRBV19 - - CASSIGGDTQYF TGTGCCAGTAGTATTGGAGGGGATACGCAGTATTTT
TRBJ1-1 TRBV5-6 - - CASSLGGGGTEAFF TGTGCCAGCAGCTTGGGCGGGGGGGGGACTGAAGCTTTCTTT
TRBJ2-7 TRBV7-9 - - CASSPGPGEYEQYF TGTGCCAGCAGCCCTGGACCGGGGGAGTACGAGCAGTACTTC
TRBJ2-2 TRBV7-7 - - CASSALRTGELFF TGTGCCAGCAGCGCCCTGCGAACCGGGGAGCTGTTTTTT
TRBJ2-2 TRBV19 - - CASSIPTWNTGELFF TGTGCCAGTAGTATTCCGACATGGAACACCGGGGAGCTGTTTTTT
TRBJ1-2 TRBV18 TRBD1 - CASSPPSGQANYGYTF TGTGCCAGCTCACCCCCTTCCGGACAGGCGAACTATGGCTACACCTTC
TRBJ1-1 TRBV10-3 - - CAISEGHPGAEAFF TGTGCCATCAGTGAGGGGCACCCGGGAGCTGAAGCTTTCTTT
TRBJ2-7 TRBV4-1 TRBD2 - CASSQDGRDYYEQYF TGCGCCAGCAGCCAAGATGGCCGGGACTACTACGAGCAGTACTTC
TRBJ1-3 TRBV14 - once CASSQVGGNTIYF TGTGCCAGCAGCCAAGTCGGTGGAAACACCATATATTTT
TRBJ2-7 TRBV2 - - CASRAGRQGYEQYF TGTGCCAGCAGGGCAGGGCGTCAGGGCTACGAGCAGTACTTC
TRBJ1-5 TRBV6-5 TRBD1 - CASRGQGSNQPQHF TGTGCCAGCAGAGGACAGGGGAGCAATCAGCCCCAGCATTTT
TRBJ2-3 TRBV6-1 - - CASSEAGAFTDTQYF TGTGCCAGCAGTGAAGCGGGGGCCTTCACAGATACGCAGTATTTT
TRBJ2-3 TRBV28 - - CASSLGHQQYF TGTGCCAGCAGTTTAGGACACCAGCAGTATTTT
TRBJ2-7 TRBV27 - - CASSLSSRGLTYEQYF TGTGCCAGCAGTTTATCGTCCCGAGGCCTGACCTACGAGCAGTACTTC
TRBJ2-7 TRBV5-6 - - CASSLGLGMREQYF TGTGCCAGCAGCTTGGGACTAGGTATGAGGGAGCAGTACTTC
TRBJ2-7 TRBV12-5 TRBD2 - CASGLWEGDSYEQYF TGTGCTAGTGGACTCTGGGAGGGAGACTCCTACGAGCAGTACTTC
TRBJ2-5 TRBV6-1 - - CASSEIRAKQETQYF TGTGCCAGCAGTGAAATCAGGGCAAAACAAGAGACCCAGTACTTC
TRBJ2-1 TRBV2 - - CASSTLGSSYNEQFF TGTGCCAGCAGCACACTGGGGAGCTCCTACAATGAGCAGTTCTTC
TRBJ1-5 TRBV27 TRBD1 - CASSRSSQGGPQHF TGTGCCAGCAGCCGTAGCTCCCAGGGGGGGCCCCAGCATTTT
TRBJ2-5 TRBV7-9 TRBD2 - CASSPGGGTKETQYF TGTGCCAGCAGCCCTGGGGGGGGAACGAAAGAGACCCAGTACTTC
TRBJ2-7 TRBV4-1 TRBD2 - CASSQVGSGGLNEQYF TGCGCCAGCAGCCAAGTGGGTAGCGGGGGACTTAACGAGCAGTACTTC
TRBJ2-7 TRBV5-4 - - CASSLAGLGGEQYF TGTGCCAGCAGCTTGGCCGGGTTAGGAGGGGAGCAGTACTTC
TRBJ2-7 TRBV15 - - CATSRGTDYEQYF TGTGCCACCAGCAGAGGGACAGACTACGAGCAGTACTTC
TRBJ1-3 TRBV14 - - CASSQQRLVIYF TGTGCCAGCAGCCAACAGCGCTTAGTCATATATTTT
TRBJ2-7 TRBV7-2 TRBD2 - CASRRLAGAYYEQYF TGTGCCAGCAGGCGACTAGCGGGGGCCTACTACGAGCAGTACTTC
TRBJ1-2 TRBV11-2 TRBD1 - CASSVGQIYGYTF TGTGCCAGCAGCGTGGGACAGATCTATGGCTACACCTTC
TRBJ1-2 TRBV7-9 TRBD1 once CASSPWTGGDGYTF TGTGCCAGCAGCCCCTGGACAGGGGGCGATGGCTACACCTTC
TRBJ2-1 TRBV7-2 TRBD1 - CASSYDRGGNEQFF TGTGCCAGCAGCTACGACAGGGGAGGAAATGAGCAGTTCTTC
TRBJ2-3 TRBV18 TRBD2 once CASSASSGGATDTQYF TGTGCCAGCTCAGCGTCTAGCGGGGGGGCAACAGATACGCAGTATTTT
TRBJ2-5 TRBV5-1 TRBD2 - CASSSISGGKTQYF TGCGCCAGCAGCTCCATTAGCGGGGGGAAGACCCAGTACTTC
TRBJ1-4 TRBV2 - - CASRGLGEKLFF TGTGCCAGCAGGGGGCTTGGGGAAAAACTGTTTTTT
TRBJ2-1 TRBV29-1 TRBD1 - CSAERRDRGFNEQFF TGCAGCGCCGAACGGCGGGACAGGGGGTTCAATGAGCAGTTCTTC
TRBJ1-2 TRBV18 - - CASSPPAGAYGYTF TGTGCCAGCTCACCCCCCGCAGGGGCCTATGGCTACACCTTC
TRBJ1-2 TRBV19 - once CASSTGLGYGYTF TGTGCCAGTAGTACAGGGTTGGGGTATGGCTACACCTTC
TRBJ2-1 TRBV4-2 TRBD2 few CASSIGGTRGTEQFF TGTGCCAGCAGCATAGGGGGGACTAGAGGGACTGAGCAGTTCTTC
TRBJ1-3 TRBV7-9 TRBD1 - CASSPNRGQGNTIYF TGTGCCAGCAGCCCGAACAGGGGGCAAGGAAACACCATATATTTT